This T cell receptor (beta chain) comes out of a study of Graves' ophthalmopathy and Graves' hyperthyroidism. This clonotype came up many times. Its cognate antigen is unknown. Regarding the study as a whole: The model reached about 66% sensitivity and about 72% specificity for predicting ophthalmopathy progression.

Amplified TCR beta CDR3 regions were obtained using RNA transcripts as template. First-round RT-PCR employed HTBI primers, with a second-round multiplex PCR after it. TCRdb re-analysed the multiplex PCR reads in MiXCR, keeping a single row per CDR3 protein. The table lists about 620,000 distinct CDR3 sequences, 22% of them singletons. This CDR3 has 17 residues. Germline V gene lookup returns CDR1 DFQATT and CDR2 SNEGSKA (reference sequence). V dropped 0 bases and J dropped 5 bases, with 20 bases sitting between them. This chain links TRBV20-1 with TRBJ2-1; the D gene is possibly TRBD2 (5 bases). This clonotype was obtained from a woman aged 18-29 years with stable Graves' hyperthyroidism. Some clones in this sample may be carry-over from other donors' samples. Sequencing input: peripheral blood. The CDR3 bases are TGCAGTGCTAGAGATCACATTGCGGGCAGCCAGAACAATGAGCAGTTCTTC. Translating it yields CSARDHIAGSQNNEQFF.